Listed below are T cell receptor beta chains from one sample, sequenced in a study of blood T cell repertoires in COVID-19. Method: immunoSEQ multiplex PCR; TCRdb's copy keeps in-frame clones and lacks some. The profile shows 250,000 to 300,000 clones, about 76% of them singletons. Sequenced: peripheral blood. The receptors were gathered from a woman aged 60 to 75 with active or convalescent COVID-19. Both conserved end residues are part of each CDR3. The D gene is left open where the match is weak. Part of the rows lack a size; the others show once, few, many or a class for expanded clones.

d_gene,abundance,v_gene,j_gene,CDR3nt,CDR3aa
TRBD2,NA,TRBV6-5,TRBJ2-7,TGTGCCAGCTCCCGGACTAGCGGAACCTACGAGCAGTACTTC,CASSRTSGTYEQYF
NA,NA,TRBV4-3,TRBJ1-2,TGCGCCAGCAGCCAACTTTCCTCGGACTATGGCTACACCTTC,CASSQLSSDYGYTF
TRBD2,NA,TRBV9,TRBJ2-2,TGTGCCAGCAGCGTCTTCTTAGCGGGAGGCTCCACGGGGGAGCTGTTTTTT,CASSVFLAGGSTGELFF
TRBD1,NA,TRBV7-2,TRBJ2-7,TGTGCCAGCAGCTTCGACAGGGGGCGCGGCGAGCAGTACTTC,CASSFDRGRGEQYF
NA,NA,TRBV7-2,TRBJ2-5,TGTGCCAGCAGCTTAGCGTTTCCGCGAGAGACCCAGTACTTC,CASSLAFPRETQYF
NA,NA,TRBV10-1,TRBJ2-5,TGCGCCAGTAGACAGCACCAAGAGACCCAGTACTTC,CASRQHQETQYF
NA,NA,TRBV11-2,TRBJ2-1,TGTGCCAGCAGCTTAGAAGCGCGGCATCACTACAATGAGCAGTTCTTC,CASSLEARHHYNEQFF
NA,few,TRBV19,TRBJ2-5,TGTGCCAGTAGTACCCGACAGTATCAACAAGAGACCCAGTACTTC,CASSTRQYQQETQYF
NA,NA,TRBV4-1,TRBJ2-7,TGCGCCAGCGCCCGACAGAATTTCGACGAGCAGTACTTC,CASARQNFDEQYF
NA,NA,TRBV19,TRBJ1-1,TGTGCCAGTAGCCCGACAGAATGGACTGAAGCTTTCTTT,CASSPTEWTEAFF
NA,NA,TRBV7-9,TRBJ1-1,TGTGCCAGCAGCTTCGGCGGGTCCGATGAAGCTTTCTTT,CASSFGGSDEAFF